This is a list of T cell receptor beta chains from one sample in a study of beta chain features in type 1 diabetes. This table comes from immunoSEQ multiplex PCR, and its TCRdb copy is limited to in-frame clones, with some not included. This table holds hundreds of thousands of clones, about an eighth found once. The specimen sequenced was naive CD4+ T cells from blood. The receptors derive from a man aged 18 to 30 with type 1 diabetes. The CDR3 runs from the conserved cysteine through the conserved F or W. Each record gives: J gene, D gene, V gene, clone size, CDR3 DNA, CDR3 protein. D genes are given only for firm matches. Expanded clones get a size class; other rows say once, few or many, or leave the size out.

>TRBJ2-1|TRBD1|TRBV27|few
TGTGCCAGCAGTTTATGGACAGGGAATGAGCAGTTCTTC
CASSLWTGNEQFF
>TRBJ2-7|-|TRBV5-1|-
TGCGCCAGCAGCTTGGGACAGGTCGGCTACGAGCAGTACTTC
CASSLGQVGYEQYF
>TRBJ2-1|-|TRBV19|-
TGTGCCAGTAGTATGTTACAGGGATCCTACAATGAGCAGTTCTTC
CASSMLQGSYNEQFF
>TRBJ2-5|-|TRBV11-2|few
TGTGCCAGCAGCTTAGGTCTAGCACAAGAGACCCAGTACTTC
CASSLGLAQETQYF
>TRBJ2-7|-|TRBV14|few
TGTGCCAGCAGCCCGGGACACCGCTACGAGCAGTACTTC
CASSPGHRYEQYF
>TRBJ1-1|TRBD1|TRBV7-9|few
TGTGCCAGCATTTTAGGACAGGGGGCTTCTGAAGCTTTCTTT
CASILGQGASEAFF
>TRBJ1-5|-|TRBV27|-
TGTGCCAGCAGTTTGGGGCAGGGTCGCCAGCCCCAGCATTTT
CASSLGQGRQPQHF
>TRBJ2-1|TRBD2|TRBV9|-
TGTGCCAGCAGCGTTGGGCTAGCGGGGGCGAGCTCCTACAATGAGCAGTTCTTC
CASSVGLAGASSYNEQFF
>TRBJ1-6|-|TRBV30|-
TGTGCCTGGACGGACCGAACACCCCTCCACTTT
CAWTDRTPLHF
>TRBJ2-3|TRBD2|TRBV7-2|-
TGTGCCAGCAGCCGGAACGGCGGGGGGGGAGGCACAGATACGCAGTATTTT
CASSRNGGGGGTDTQYF
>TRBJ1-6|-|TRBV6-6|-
TGTGCCAGCAGTGGAGTATCCGGGGCGCTTAATTCACCCCTCCACTTT
CASSGVSGALNSPLHF
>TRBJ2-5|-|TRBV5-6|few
TGTGCCAGCAGCTTGGAGGTAGGGGACCCGACCGGCGGCTTGGAGACCCAGTACTTC
CASSLEVGDPTGGLETQYF
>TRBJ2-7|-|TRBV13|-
TGTGCCAGCAGTTCCAAGGGGATAACAGCCTACGAGCAGTACTTC
CASSSKGITAYEQYF
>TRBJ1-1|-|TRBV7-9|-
TGTGCCAGCAGCTTAGTGGGGAGAGAGACTGAAGCTTTCTTT
CASSLVGRETEAFF
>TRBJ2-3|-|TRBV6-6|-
TGTGCCGTCGGGACTGTCACAGATACGCAGTATTTT
CAVGTVTDTQYF
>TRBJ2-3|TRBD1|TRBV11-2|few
TGTGCCAGCAGGATTCCAGGGGGCCGCACAGATACGCAGTATTTT
CASRIPGGRTDTQYF
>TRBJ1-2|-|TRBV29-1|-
TGCAGCGTTGAAGCCACAGCGTTAGGCTATGGCTACACCTTC
CSVEATALGYGYTF
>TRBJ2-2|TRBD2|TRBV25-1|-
TGTGCCAGCAGTATGGCGGGAGGGTATGCCGGGGAGCTGTTTTTT
CASSMAGGYAGELFF
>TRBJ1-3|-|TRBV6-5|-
TGTGCCAGCAGTCCACAGATCTCTGGAAACACCATATATTTT
CASSPQISGNTIYF
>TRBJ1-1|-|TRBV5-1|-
TGCGCCAGCAGCTCGTACACTGAAGCTTTCTTT
CASSSYTEAFF
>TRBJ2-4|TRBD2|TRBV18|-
TGTGCCAGCTCACCGACGGGACTAGCGGGAGGAAACATTCAGTACTTC
CASSPTGLAGGNIQYF
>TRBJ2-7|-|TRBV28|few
TGTGCCAGCAGTTTATACCCCAGGTCGGGACAACTCTACGAGCAGTACTTC
CASSLYPRSGQLYEQYF
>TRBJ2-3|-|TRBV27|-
TGTGCCAGCAGTCTTAGCGCAGCTACAGATACGCAGTATTTT
CASSLSAATDTQYF
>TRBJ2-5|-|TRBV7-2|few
TGTGCCAGCAGCTTGAGGTACCAAGAGACCCAGTACTTC
CASSLRYQETQYF
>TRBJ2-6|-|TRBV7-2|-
TGTGCCAGGGGAAAGAACAGTCGTTCGGACGTCCTGACTTTC
CARGKNSRSDVLTF
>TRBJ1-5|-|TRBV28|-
TGTGCCAGCATGATCAATCAGCCCCAGCATTTT
CASMINQPQHF
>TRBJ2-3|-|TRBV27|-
TGTGCCAGCAGGAGAGACACACCAGATACGCAGTATTTT
CASRRDTPDTQYF
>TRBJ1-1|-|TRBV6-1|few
TGTGCCAGCAGACAGGGATTGAACACTGAAGCTTTCTTT
CASRQGLNTEAFF
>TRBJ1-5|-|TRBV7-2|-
TGTGCCAGCAGCTTAGTGGGCATGGACCATCAGCCCCAGCATTTT
CASSLVGMDHQPQHF
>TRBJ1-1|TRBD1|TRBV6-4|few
TGTGCCAGCAGTGTACAACAGGGGGCTGAAGCTTTCTTT
CASSVQQGAEAFF
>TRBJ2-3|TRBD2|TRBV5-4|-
TGTGCCAGCAGCCGACTAGCGGGGGGGCCCACAGATACGCAGTATTTT
CASSRLAGGPTDTQYF
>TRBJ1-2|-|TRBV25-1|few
TGTGCCAGCAGTGGGGCTAACTATGGCTACACCTTC
CASSGANYGYTF
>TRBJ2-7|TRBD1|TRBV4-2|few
TGTGCCAGCAGCCAAGATGGAATCGGACAGGGAATTGGGGAGCAGTACTTC
CASSQDGIGQGIGEQYF
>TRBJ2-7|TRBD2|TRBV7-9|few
TGTGCCAGCAGTCCCGGGACTAGCGGGAGGGGAAGCGAGCAGTACTTC
CASSPGTSGRGSEQYF
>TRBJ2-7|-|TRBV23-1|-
TGCGCCAGCAGTCAATCCGTACAGGTGCCTTACGAGCAGTACTTC
CASSQSVQVPYEQYF
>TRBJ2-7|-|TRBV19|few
TGTGCCAGTACGGGCGGCCGGGGGCAGTACTTC
CASTGGRGQYF
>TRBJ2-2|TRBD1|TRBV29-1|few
TGCAGCGTTGAGCTAGACAGGGCCAGAACCGGGGAGCTGTTTTTT
CSVELDRARTGELFF
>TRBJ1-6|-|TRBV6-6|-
TGTGCCAGCAGCGGTCGGACCACCGGTCAACCACCCCTCCACTTT
CASSGRTTGQPPLHF
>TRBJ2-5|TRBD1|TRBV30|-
TGTGCCTGGAGTCTCCTGACAGGGCGCCAAGAGACCCAGTACTTC
CAWSLLTGRQETQYF
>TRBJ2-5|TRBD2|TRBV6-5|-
TGTGCCAGCAGACGTAGCGGGTCAGAGACCCAGTACTTC
CASRRSGSETQYF
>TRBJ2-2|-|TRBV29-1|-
TGCAGCGTTGAGGGGCAAGAAAGAAACCCGAACACCGGGGAGCTGTTTTTT
CSVEGQERNPNTGELFF
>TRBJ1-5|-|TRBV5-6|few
TGTGCCAGCAGCTACCGTTCCGAGACCTGGGGCAATCAGCCCCAGCATTTT
CASSYRSETWGNQPQHF
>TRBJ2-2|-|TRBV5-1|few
TGCGCCAGCACAGTACGGGACTTCGGCGGGGAGCTGTTTTTT
CASTVRDFGGELFF
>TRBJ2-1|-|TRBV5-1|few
TGCGCCAGCAGCTTGGTCGGTCCTCTTGGGAATGAGCAGTTCTTC
CASSLVGPLGNEQFF
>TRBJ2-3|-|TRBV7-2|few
TGTGCCAGCACCCCGAGGGGTGGAGATACGCAGTATTTT
CASTPRGGDTQYF
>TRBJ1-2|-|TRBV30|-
TGTGCCTGGAGTATACAGGGATATGGCTACACCTTC
CAWSIQGYGYTF
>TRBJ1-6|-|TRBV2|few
TGTGCCAGCGGGGTCCTCGGGAATTCACCCCTCCACTTT
CASGVLGNSPLHF
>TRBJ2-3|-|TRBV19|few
TGTGCCAGTAGTATCATGGACTCAACAGATACGCAGTATTTT
CASSIMDSTDTQYF
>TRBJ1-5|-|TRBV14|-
TGTGCCAGCAGCCAAGGAGGGAGGGGGAGCAATCAGCCCCAGCATTTT
CASSQGGRGSNQPQHF
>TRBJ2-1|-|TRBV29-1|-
TGCAGCGGACGGGGACGAGATGAGCAGTTCTTC
CSGRGRDEQFF
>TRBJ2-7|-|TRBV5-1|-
TGCGCCAGCAGCTTACTCGGCAGGGCAGACGAGCAGTACTTC
CASSLLGRADEQYF
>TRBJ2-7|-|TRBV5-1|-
TGCGCCAGCAGCTCCGGAGCAGGGATTTCGGTCGAGCAGTACTTC
CASSSGAGISVEQYF
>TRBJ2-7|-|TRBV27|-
TGTGCCAGCAGTTTCGGACGGGCCTACGAGCAGTACTTC
CASSFGRAYEQYF
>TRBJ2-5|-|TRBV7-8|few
TGTGCCAGCAGCTCGAGGGCCGGCCAAGAGACCCAGTACTTC
CASSSRAGQETQYF
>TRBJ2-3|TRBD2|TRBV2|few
TGTGCCAGCATAAGCGGGAGTCCTACGCAGTATTTT
CASISGSPTQYF
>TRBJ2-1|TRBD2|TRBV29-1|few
TGCAGCGTTGAAGGTGACGGGACTAGCGGGAGGGGTTACAATGAGCAGTTCTTC
CSVEGDGTSGRGYNEQFF
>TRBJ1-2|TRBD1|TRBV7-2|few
TGTGCCAGCAGCCATGGGACAGATGGCTACACCTTC
CASSHGTDGYTF
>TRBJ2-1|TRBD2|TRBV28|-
TGTGCCAGCAGTTTTAGCGGGGGGACATACAATGAGCAGTTCTTC
CASSFSGGTYNEQFF
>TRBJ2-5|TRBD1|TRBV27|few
TGTGCCAGCAGGGGACAGGGACAAGAGACCCAGTACTTC
CASRGQGQETQYF